This T cell receptor beta chain originates from a study of T cell responses to AZD1222 COVID-19 vaccine. As to this clone: No antigen is known for it.

Trimming cost V 4 bases and J 0 bases; bases outside gene matches: 4. Germline CDR1 and CDR2: LGHNT and FRNRAP. The CDR3 is made up of 16 amino acids. Study findings and constraints: The donors showed a predominance of white British ancestry and of females, with possible underestimation of clonal diversity. Among those given AZD1222, only 6 or 7 were seropositive at baseline.

TCRdb keeps only in-frame clones here, not all; method: immunoSEQ multiplex PCR. The sample contains roughly 120,000 clones, roughly 93% of which appear only once. The J gene is TRBJ1-3, the V gene TRBV12-5; the match to TRBD1 covers 9 bases. This clonotype was obtained from an adult in good health. Material: peripheral blood, obtained on day 0 of AZD1222 vaccination. The CDR3 DNA follows: TGTGCTAGTGGTTGGACAGGGGCGAGCTCTGGAAACACCATATATTTT. This gives the protein CASGWTGASSGNTIYF.